This T cell receptor (beta chain) was recovered during a study of blood T cell repertoires in COVID-19. On the study more broadly: Some COVID-19 samples were acute and others convalescent; all came from the United States, Italy and Spain.

Participant age was roughly 18 to 89 years, and participants resided in roughly 25 US areas. The method was immunoSEQ multiplex PCR; TCRdb's version includes in-frame clones alone and lacks a portion of them. The table has 250,000 or so clones, around 82% seen once. Germline lookup yields CDR1 SQVTM and CDR2 ANQGSEA. The CDR3 contains 12 residues. Trimming shortened V by 6 bases and J by 1 base, and 10 bases separated the two germline ends. This clone has more than one count but fewer than ten. The sample consisted of PBMCs or T cells enriched from blood (not recorded which). This TCR was sampled from a woman between 40 and 50 years old who had been exposed to COVID-19. The V and J genes are TRBV29-1 and TRBJ2-7, with D uncertain. The CDR3 bases are TGCAGCGTAGACCGCAGGTCCTACGAGCAGTACTTC. The encoded protein is CSVDRRSYEQYF.